The rows below give T cell receptor beta chains drawn from one sample of a study of breast tumors, draining lymph nodes, adjacent tissues. In TCRdb, the multiplex PCR reads were re-called with MiXCR into one record per CDR3 protein. The sample has over 200,000 distinct CDR3 sequences; about 34% are singletons. The specimen was axillary lymph node tissue. These receptors were collected from a female donor with breast cancer. Some clones in this sample may be carry-over from other donors' samples. Each CDR3 is given with its conserved first and last residue. A D gene is named only where the DNA matches it firmly. The listing skips clone size in some rows; elsewhere it reads once, few, many or a size class.

clone size: many
D gene: TRBD1
V gene: TRBV20-1
J gene: TRBJ1-2
CDR3 DNA: TGCAGTGCTCCGGGGACAGGAGGTGGCTACACCTTC
CDR3 protein: CSAPGTGGGYTF

clone size: many
D gene: TRBD1
V gene: TRBV6-5
J gene: TRBJ1-2
CDR3 DNA: TGTGCCAGCAGCTCCTATAGGACAGGGGGCCTTTATGGCTACACCTTC
CDR3 protein: CASSSYRTGGLYGYTF

clone size: .
D gene: .
V gene: TRBV20-1
J gene: TRBJ2-2
CDR3 DNA: TGCAGTGCTAGGATGTCGACCGGGGAGCTGCTTTTT
CDR3 protein: CSARMSTGELLF

clone size: once
D gene: TRBD2
V gene: TRBV7-9
J gene: TRBJ2-7
CDR3 DNA: TGTGCCAGCAGCTCAGGGCTAGCGGGAGGTCAGGAAAACGAGCAGTACTTC
CDR3 protein: CASSSGLAGGQENEQYF

clone size: .
D gene: .
V gene: TRBV12-3/TRBV12-4
J gene: TRBJ1-6
CDR3 DNA: TGTGCCAGCAGTTTGATCCCCCCGAGGGACACTGATAATTCACCCCTCCACTTT
CDR3 protein: CASSLIPPRDTDNSPLHF

clone size: many
D gene: .
V gene: TRBV5-8
J gene: TRBJ1-5
CDR3 DNA: TGTGCCAGCAGCTTGGAACGGAAGCAGCCCCAGCATTTT
CDR3 protein: CASSLERKQPQHF

clone size: .
D gene: .
V gene: TRBV12-3/TRBV12-4
J gene: TRBJ1-4
CDR3 DNA: TGTGCCAGCAGCCGAACTAGGAGTGAAAAACTGTTTTTT
CDR3 protein: CASSRTRSEKLFF

clone size: many
D gene: TRBD2
V gene: TRBV20-1
J gene: TRBJ2-1
CDR3 DNA: TGCAGTGCCTCTAGCGGGAGGGACTCCTACAATGAGCAGTTCTTC
CDR3 protein: CSASSGRDSYNEQFF

clone size: many
D gene: .
V gene: TRBV6-6
J gene: TRBJ2-7
CDR3 DNA: TGTGCCAGCAGTCACTCAGTGGGCTACCAGCAGTACTTC
CDR3 protein: CASSHSVGYQQYF

clone size: many
D gene: TRBD2
V gene: TRBV11-2
J gene: TRBJ2-3
CDR3 DNA: TGTGCCAGCGCCGGCGGGGGTACGCAGTATTTT
CDR3 protein: CASAGGGTQYF

clone size: .
D gene: TRBD2
V gene: TRBV5-4
J gene: TRBJ2-5
CDR3 DNA: TGTGCCAGCAGCCCAAGACTAGCGGGTCAAGAGACCCAGTACTTC
CDR3 protein: CASSPRLAGQETQYF

clone size: many
D gene: .
V gene: TRBV18
J gene: TRBJ2-3
CDR3 DNA: TGTGCCAGCTCACCACTAACAGCGGTAGGGACAGATACGCAGTATTTT
CDR3 protein: CASSPLTAVGTDTQYF

clone size: many
D gene: .
V gene: TRBV20-1
J gene: TRBJ1-3
CDR3 DNA: TGCAGTGCTAGAGATTCTCGGACCCCGGCGGGGAACACCATATATTTT
CDR3 protein: CSARDSRTPAGNTIYF

clone size: .
D gene: .
V gene: TRBV20-1
J gene: TRBJ1-5
CDR3 DNA: TGCAGTGCTAGAGCCAATCAGCCCCAGCATTTT
CDR3 protein: CSARANQPQHF

clone size: few
D gene: .
V gene: TRBV11-2
J gene: TRBJ2-3
CDR3 DNA: TGTGCCAGCAGCTTAGTGGGCGGGACGGCCGCAGATACGCAGTATTTT
CDR3 protein: CASSLVGGTAADTQYF

clone size: .
D gene: .
V gene: TRBV20-1
J gene: TRBJ2-3
CDR3 DNA: TGCAGTGCTAGAGAGGTAAACTACAATGAGCAGTATTTT
CDR3 protein: CSAREVNYNEQYF

clone size: few
D gene: TRBD1
V gene: TRBV29-1
J gene: TRBJ1-3
CDR3 DNA: TGCAGCGTTGATGAAGACAGGGTTGGAAACACCATATATTTT
CDR3 protein: CSVDEDRVGNTIYF

clone size: many
D gene: .
V gene: TRBV20-1
J gene: TRBJ1-6
CDR3 DNA: TGCAGTGCTAGCCCACAGAGCTCCTATAATTCACCCCTCCACTTT
CDR3 protein: CSASPQSSYNSPLHF

clone size: many
D gene: .
V gene: TRBV18
J gene: TRBJ1-2
CDR3 DNA: TGTGCCAGCTCACTGGGGGCGGAGGCTTACTATGGCTACACCTTC
CDR3 protein: CASSLGAEAYYGYTF

clone size: many
D gene: .
V gene: TRBV5-1
J gene: TRBJ2-5
CDR3 DNA: TGCGCCAGCAGCTTGTCTGGACGTGGCCAAGAGACCCAGTACTTC
CDR3 protein: CASSLSGRGQETQYF

clone size: many
D gene: TRBD1
V gene: TRBV24-1
J gene: TRBJ2-1
CDR3 DNA: TGTGCCACCCGATACCCCGGACAGGGGGTTAGGGATGAGCAGTTCTTC
CDR3 protein: CATRYPGQGVRDEQFF

clone size: .
D gene: .
V gene: TRBV2
J gene: TRBJ1-2
CDR3 DNA: TGTGCCAGCTTAGAGGTGGGGCAGAACTATGGCTACACCTTC
CDR3 protein: CASLEVGQNYGYTF

clone size: many
D gene: .
V gene: TRBV9
J gene: TRBJ2-1
CDR3 DNA: TGTGCCAGCAGCGTCGGTGGGGCCCCCTCCTACAATGAGCAGTTCTTC
CDR3 protein: CASSVGGAPSYNEQFF

clone size: .
D gene: TRBD2
V gene: TRBV7-9
J gene: TRBJ2-7
CDR3 DNA: TGTGCCAGCAGCGGAGGGTCTAGCGGGGGCCACGAGCAGTACTTC
CDR3 protein: CASSGGSSGGHEQYF

clone size: .
D gene: .
V gene: TRBV27
J gene: TRBJ1-4
CDR3 DNA: TGTGCCAGCAGCTCCCTTGGTGCAACTAATGAAAAACTGTTTTTT
CDR3 protein: CASSSLGATNEKLFF

clone size: .
D gene: .
V gene: TRBV28
J gene: TRBJ1-5
CDR3 DNA: TGTGCCAGCAGCACACAGATACAGCCCCAGCATTTT
CDR3 protein: CASSTQIQPQHF

clone size: many
D gene: TRBD2
V gene: TRBV12-3/TRBV12-4
J gene: TRBJ2-7
CDR3 DNA: TGTGCCAGCAGCCCTACTAGCGGGAGTAACTACGAGCAGTACTTC
CDR3 protein: CASSPTSGSNYEQYF

clone size: many
D gene: TRBD1
V gene: TRBV6-5
J gene: TRBJ1-4
CDR3 DNA: TGTGCCAGCAGTTACTCGACAGGGGGCGGTGAAAAACTGTTTTTT
CDR3 protein: CASSYSTGGGEKLFF

clone size: many
D gene: .
V gene: TRBV5-1
J gene: TRBJ1-2
CDR3 DNA: TGCGCCAGCAGCTTCTGGGGAGATGGCTACACCTTC
CDR3 protein: CASSFWGDGYTF

clone size: few
D gene: .
V gene: TRBV7-2
J gene: TRBJ2-7
CDR3 DNA: TGTGCCAGCAGCTTAGCATGGGGGCTCCCCTACGAGCAGCACTTC
CDR3 protein: CASSLAWGLPYEQHF

clone size: .
D gene: .
V gene: TRBV12-3/TRBV12-4
J gene: TRBJ1-2
CDR3 DNA: TGTGCCAGCAGGTGCGGCAGGGAGATTGCTGGCTACACCTTC
CDR3 protein: CASRCGREIAGYTF

clone size: .
D gene: TRBD1
V gene: TRBV6-2/TRBV6-3
J gene: TRBJ1-3
CDR3 DNA: TGTGCCAGCAGTCCGGGACAGGTCGTTGCAGGAGCCATATATTTT
CDR3 protein: CASSPGQVVAGAIYF

clone size: .
D gene: TRBD2
V gene: TRBV7-2
J gene: TRBJ2-5
CDR3 DNA: TGTGCCAGCAGCTCCTCAGCGGGAGCGTCAGAGGCCCAGTACTTC
CDR3 protein: CASSSSAGASEAQYF

clone size: .
D gene: .
V gene: TRBV20-1
J gene: TRBJ2-5
CDR3 DNA: TGCAGTGCTATCCATCAGGGGAGCTCCCCAGAGACCCAGTACTTC
CDR3 protein: CSAIHQGSSPETQYF

clone size: once
D gene: TRBD2
V gene: TRBV20-1
J gene: TRBJ2-7
CDR3 DNA: TGCAGTGCTAGGGCGCGAGCGGGGGGATCCTACGAGCAGTACTTC
CDR3 protein: CSARARAGGSYEQYF

clone size: many
D gene: TRBD2
V gene: TRBV24-1
J gene: TRBJ2-5
CDR3 DNA: TGTGCCACCAGTGATTTGCGGGGGACTAGCGGGAGACCCCAAGAGACCCAGTACTTC
CDR3 protein: CATSDLRGTSGRPQETQYF

clone size: many
D gene: TRBD1
V gene: TRBV11-2
J gene: TRBJ2-7
CDR3 DNA: TGTGCCAGCAGCTTAGCGGGACAGGTCGGCCTACCGTACTTC
CDR3 protein: CASSLAGQVGLPYF

clone size: many
D gene: TRBD2
V gene: TRBV2
J gene: TRBJ2-1
CDR3 DNA: TGTGCCAGCCACCAGGCTAGCGGGACAGACAATGAGCAGTTCTTC
CDR3 protein: CASHQASGTDNEQFF

clone size: many
D gene: TRBD1
V gene: TRBV24-1
J gene: TRBJ2-3
CDR3 DNA: TGTGCCACCAGTAAACCGGGACAGGGCTACACAGATACGCAGTATTTT
CDR3 protein: CATSKPGQGYTDTQYF

clone size: .
D gene: TRBD2
V gene: TRBV20-1
J gene: TRBJ2-5
CDR3 DNA: TGCAGTTCGAGGGAACTAGCGGGAGATCTGGAGACCCAGTACTTC
CDR3 protein: CSSRELAGDLETQYF

clone size: once
D gene: TRBD2
V gene: TRBV7-2
J gene: TRBJ2-7
CDR3 DNA: TGTGCCAGCAGCCAAGATCTTGGGGGGGGCTACGAGCAGTACTTC
CDR3 protein: CASSQDLGGGYEQYF

clone size: .
D gene: .
V gene: TRBV7-7
J gene: TRBJ2-7
CDR3 DNA: TGTGCTAGCGATGACTACGAGCAGTACTTC
CDR3 protein: CASDDYEQYF

clone size: many
D gene: .
V gene: TRBV2
J gene: TRBJ2-5
CDR3 DNA: TGTGCCAGCAGTGAAGTGACACAAGAGACCCAGTACTTC
CDR3 protein: CASSEVTQETQYF

clone size: many
D gene: TRBD2
V gene: TRBV5-1
J gene: TRBJ2-6
CDR3 DNA: TGCGCCAGCAGCTCTTGGACTAGCGGTAACTCTGGGGCCAACGTCCTGACTTTC
CDR3 protein: CASSSWTSGNSGANVLTF

clone size: few
D gene: .
V gene: TRBV2
J gene: TRBJ1-2
CDR3 DNA: TGTGCCAGCGAGAGGGTGGGAGGCTACACCTTC
CDR3 protein: CASERVGGYTF

clone size: .
D gene: .
V gene: TRBV15
J gene: TRBJ2-5
CDR3 DNA: TGTGCCACCAGCAGCGAGAGCCGGGACACCCAAGAGACCCAGTACTTC
CDR3 protein: CATSSESRDTQETQYF

clone size: many
D gene: TRBD1
V gene: TRBV5-1
J gene: TRBJ2-3
CDR3 DNA: TGCGCCAGCAGCCTGGGGGGGACAGGGGGCACAGATACGCAGTATTTT
CDR3 protein: CASSLGGTGGTDTQYF

clone size: many
D gene: TRBD2
V gene: TRBV20-1
J gene: TRBJ2-1
CDR3 DNA: TGCAGTGCTAGAGATCTAGCGGGGGGTGCTTTTGAGCAGTTCTTC
CDR3 protein: CSARDLAGGAFEQFF

clone size: many
D gene: .
V gene: TRBV11-3
J gene: TRBJ2-7
CDR3 DNA: TGTGCCACCTGGACTTTTAAAGAGTACTTC
CDR3 protein: CATWTFKEYF

clone size: many
D gene: TRBD1
V gene: TRBV19
J gene: TRBJ1-5
CDR3 DNA: TGTGCCAGTAGTATCGACAGGGGATCTTATAGCAATCAGCCCCAGCATTTT
CDR3 protein: CASSIDRGSYSNQPQHF

clone size: many
D gene: TRBD2
V gene: TRBV18
J gene: TRBJ2-5
CDR3 DNA: TGTGCCAGCTCACCGTCACTAGCGGTGGGCCAAGAGACCCAGTACTTC
CDR3 protein: CASSPSLAVGQETQYF

clone size: many
D gene: TRBD2
V gene: TRBV24-1
J gene: TRBJ2-7
CDR3 DNA: TGTGCCACCAGTGACACCGGGACTAGCGGGGACCGGCAGTACTTC
CDR3 protein: CATSDTGTSGDRQYF